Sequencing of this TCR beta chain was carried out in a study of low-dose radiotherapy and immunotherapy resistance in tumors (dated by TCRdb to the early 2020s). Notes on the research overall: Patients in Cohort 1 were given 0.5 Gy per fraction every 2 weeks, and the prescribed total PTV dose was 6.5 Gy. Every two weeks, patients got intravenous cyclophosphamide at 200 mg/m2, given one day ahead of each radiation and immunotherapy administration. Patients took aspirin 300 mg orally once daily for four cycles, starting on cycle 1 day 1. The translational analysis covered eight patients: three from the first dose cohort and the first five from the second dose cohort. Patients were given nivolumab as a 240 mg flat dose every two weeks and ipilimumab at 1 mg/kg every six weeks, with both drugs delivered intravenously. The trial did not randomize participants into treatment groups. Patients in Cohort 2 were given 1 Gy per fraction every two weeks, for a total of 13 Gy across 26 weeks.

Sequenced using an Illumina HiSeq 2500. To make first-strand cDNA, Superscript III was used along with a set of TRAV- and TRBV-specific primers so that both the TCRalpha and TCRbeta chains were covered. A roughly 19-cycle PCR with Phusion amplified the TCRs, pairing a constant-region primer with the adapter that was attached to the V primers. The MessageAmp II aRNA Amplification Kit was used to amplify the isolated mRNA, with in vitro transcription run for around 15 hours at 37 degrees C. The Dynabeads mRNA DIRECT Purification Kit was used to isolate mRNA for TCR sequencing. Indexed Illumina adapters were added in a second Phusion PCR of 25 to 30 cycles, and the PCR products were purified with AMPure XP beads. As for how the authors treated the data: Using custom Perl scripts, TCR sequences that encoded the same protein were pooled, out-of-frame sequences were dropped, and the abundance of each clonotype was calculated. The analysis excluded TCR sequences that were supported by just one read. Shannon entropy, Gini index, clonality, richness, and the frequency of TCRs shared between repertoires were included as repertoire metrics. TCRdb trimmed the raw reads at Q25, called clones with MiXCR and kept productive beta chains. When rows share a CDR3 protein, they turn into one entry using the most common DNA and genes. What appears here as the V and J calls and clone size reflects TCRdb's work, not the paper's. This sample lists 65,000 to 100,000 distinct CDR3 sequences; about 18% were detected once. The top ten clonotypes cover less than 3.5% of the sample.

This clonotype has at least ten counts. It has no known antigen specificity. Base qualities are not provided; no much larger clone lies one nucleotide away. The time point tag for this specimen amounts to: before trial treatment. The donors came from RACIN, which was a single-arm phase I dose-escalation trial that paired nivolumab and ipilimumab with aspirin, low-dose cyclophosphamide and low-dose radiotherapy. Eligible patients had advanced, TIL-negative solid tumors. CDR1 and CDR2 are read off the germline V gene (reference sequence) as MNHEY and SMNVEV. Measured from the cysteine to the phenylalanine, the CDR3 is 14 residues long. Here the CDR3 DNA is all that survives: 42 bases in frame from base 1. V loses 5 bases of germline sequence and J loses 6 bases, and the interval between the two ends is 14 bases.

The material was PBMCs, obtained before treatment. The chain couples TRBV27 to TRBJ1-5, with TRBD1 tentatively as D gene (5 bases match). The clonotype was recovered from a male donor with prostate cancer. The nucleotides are TGTGCCAGCAGTCGCCGTGAGGGGACTCAGCCCCAGCATTTT. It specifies CASSRREGTQPQHF.